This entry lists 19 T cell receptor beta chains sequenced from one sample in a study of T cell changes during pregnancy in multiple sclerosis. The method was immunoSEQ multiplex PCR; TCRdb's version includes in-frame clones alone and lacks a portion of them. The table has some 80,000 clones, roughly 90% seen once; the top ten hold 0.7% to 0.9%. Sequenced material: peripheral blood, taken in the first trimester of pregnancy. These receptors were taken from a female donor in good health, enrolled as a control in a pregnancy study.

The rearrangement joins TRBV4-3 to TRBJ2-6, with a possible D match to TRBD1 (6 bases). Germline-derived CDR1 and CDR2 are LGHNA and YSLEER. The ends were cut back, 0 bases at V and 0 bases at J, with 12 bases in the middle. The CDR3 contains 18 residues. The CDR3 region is CASSQDLQGTSGANVLTF. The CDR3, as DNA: TGCGCCAGCAGCCAAGACCTTCAGGGGACCTCTGGGGCCAACGTCCTGACTTTC.

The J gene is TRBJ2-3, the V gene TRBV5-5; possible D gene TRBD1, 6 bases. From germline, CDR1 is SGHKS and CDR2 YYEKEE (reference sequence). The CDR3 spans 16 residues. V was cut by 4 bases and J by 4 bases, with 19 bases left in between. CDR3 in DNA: TGTGCCAGCAGCCCCCCGGCACAGGGCGTCGCAGATACGCAGTATTTT. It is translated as CASSPPAQGVADTQYF.

CDR3 sequence reads: CASSLGTAYQETQYF. The CDR3 nucleotides are TGTGCCAGCAGCTTAGGGACAGCGTACCAAGAGACCCAGTACTTC. This rearrangement joins TRBV7-2 to TRBJ2-5; a weak D match, TRBD1 (6 bases). The CDR3 runs to 15 residues. Trimming cost V 1 base and J 0 bases, with 9 bases left between them. CDR1 and CDR2 (germline): SGHTA, FQGNSA.

The CDR3 nucleotides are TGTGCCAGCGGTGACAGGTTTAATGGCTACACCTTC. Amino acids: CASGDRFNGYTF. V is TRBV28 and J is TRBJ1-2; tentatively, D is TRBD1 (6 bases). V dropped 8 bases and J dropped 6 bases, with 13 bases sitting between them. Germline V gene sequence: CDR1 MDHEN, CDR2 SYDVKM. The CDR3 spans 12 residues.

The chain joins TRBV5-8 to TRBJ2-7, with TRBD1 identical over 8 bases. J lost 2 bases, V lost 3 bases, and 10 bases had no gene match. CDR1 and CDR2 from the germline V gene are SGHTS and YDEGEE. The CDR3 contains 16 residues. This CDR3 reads CASSWGPRTGTYEQYF. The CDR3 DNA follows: TGTGCCAGCAGCTGGGGTCCAAGGACAGGGACCTACGAGCAGTACTTC.

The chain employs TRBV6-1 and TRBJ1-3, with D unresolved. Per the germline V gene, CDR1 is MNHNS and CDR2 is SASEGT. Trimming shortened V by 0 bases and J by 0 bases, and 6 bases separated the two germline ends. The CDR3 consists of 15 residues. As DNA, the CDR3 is TGTGCCAGCAGTGAAGCGAGGAGCTCTGGAAACACCATATATTTT. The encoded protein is CASSEARSSGNTIYF.

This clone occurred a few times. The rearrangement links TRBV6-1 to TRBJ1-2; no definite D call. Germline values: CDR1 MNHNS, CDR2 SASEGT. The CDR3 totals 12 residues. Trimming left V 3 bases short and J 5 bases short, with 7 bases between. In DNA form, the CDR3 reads TGTGCCAGCAGTGAGGCAGCGTATGGCTACACCTTC. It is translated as CASSEAAYGYTF.

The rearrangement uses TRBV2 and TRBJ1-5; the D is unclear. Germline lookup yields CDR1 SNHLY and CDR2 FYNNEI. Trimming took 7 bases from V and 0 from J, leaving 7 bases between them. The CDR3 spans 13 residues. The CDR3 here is CASTRYSNQPQHF. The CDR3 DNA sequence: TGTGCCAGCACCAGATATAGCAATCAGCCCCAGCATTTT.

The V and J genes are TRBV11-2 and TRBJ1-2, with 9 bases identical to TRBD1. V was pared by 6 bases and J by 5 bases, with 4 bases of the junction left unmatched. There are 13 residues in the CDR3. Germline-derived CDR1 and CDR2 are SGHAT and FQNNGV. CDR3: CASRGQGGYGYTF. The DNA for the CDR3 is TGTGCCAGCAGGGGACAGGGAGGGTATGGCTACACCTTC.

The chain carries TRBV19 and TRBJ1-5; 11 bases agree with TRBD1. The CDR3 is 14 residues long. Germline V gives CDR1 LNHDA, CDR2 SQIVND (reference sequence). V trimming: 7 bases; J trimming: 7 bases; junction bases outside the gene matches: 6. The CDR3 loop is CASTRTGGRQPQHF. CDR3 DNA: TGTGCCAGTACCCGGACAGGGGGCAGGCAGCCCCAGCATTTT.

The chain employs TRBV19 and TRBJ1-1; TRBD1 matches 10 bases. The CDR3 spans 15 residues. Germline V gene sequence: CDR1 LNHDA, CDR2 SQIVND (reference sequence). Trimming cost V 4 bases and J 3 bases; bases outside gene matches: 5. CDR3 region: CASSSWDRGYTEAFF. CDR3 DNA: TGTGCCAGTAGTAGCTGGGACAGGGGATACACTGAAGCTTTCTTT.

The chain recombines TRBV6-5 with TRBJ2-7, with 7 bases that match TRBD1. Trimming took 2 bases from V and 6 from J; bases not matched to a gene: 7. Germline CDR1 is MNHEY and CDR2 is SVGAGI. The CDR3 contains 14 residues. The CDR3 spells CASSYDRVQPEQYF. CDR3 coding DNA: TGTGCCAGCAGTTACGACAGGGTCCAGCCCGAGCAGTACTTC.

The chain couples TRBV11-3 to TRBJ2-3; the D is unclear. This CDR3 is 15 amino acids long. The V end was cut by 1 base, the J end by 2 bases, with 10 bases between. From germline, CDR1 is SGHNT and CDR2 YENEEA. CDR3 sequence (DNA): TGTGCCAGCAGCTTAGGTGGAGCAGTCACAGATACGCAGTATTTT. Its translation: CASSLGGAVTDTQYF.

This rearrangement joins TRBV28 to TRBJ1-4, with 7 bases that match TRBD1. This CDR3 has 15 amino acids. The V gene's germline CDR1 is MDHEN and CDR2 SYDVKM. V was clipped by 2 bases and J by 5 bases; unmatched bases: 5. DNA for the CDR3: TGTGCCAGCAGTTTAATGGACAGGATAAATGAAAAACTGTTTTTT. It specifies CASSLMDRINEKLFF.

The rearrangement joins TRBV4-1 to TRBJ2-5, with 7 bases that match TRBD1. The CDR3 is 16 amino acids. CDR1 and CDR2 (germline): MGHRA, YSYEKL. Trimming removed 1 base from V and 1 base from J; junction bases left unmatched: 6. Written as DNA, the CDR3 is TGCGCCAGCAGCCAAGTTGGAGGACAGGCCCAAGAGACCCAGTACTTC. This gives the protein CASSQVGGQAQETQYF.

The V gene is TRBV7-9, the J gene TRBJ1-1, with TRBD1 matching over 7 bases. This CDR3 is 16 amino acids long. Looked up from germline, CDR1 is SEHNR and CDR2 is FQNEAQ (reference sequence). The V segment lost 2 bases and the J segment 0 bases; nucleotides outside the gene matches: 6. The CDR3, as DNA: TGTGCCAGCAGCTTAATGACAGGGCCCATGAACACTGAAGCTTTCTTT. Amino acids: CASSLMTGPMNTEAFF.

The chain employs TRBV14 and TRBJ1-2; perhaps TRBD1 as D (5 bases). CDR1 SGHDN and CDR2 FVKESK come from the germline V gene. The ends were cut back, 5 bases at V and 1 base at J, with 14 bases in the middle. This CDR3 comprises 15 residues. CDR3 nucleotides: TGTGCCAGCAGCACCAGAACGACAGATAACTATGGCTACACCTTC. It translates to CASSTRTTDNYGYTF.

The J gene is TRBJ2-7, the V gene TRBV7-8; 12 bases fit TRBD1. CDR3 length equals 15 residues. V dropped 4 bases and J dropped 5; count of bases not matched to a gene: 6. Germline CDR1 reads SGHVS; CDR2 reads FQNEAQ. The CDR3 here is CASSSGTGGSDEQYF. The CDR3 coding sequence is TGTGCCAGCAGCTCTGGGACAGGGGGCAGCGACGAGCAGTACTTC.

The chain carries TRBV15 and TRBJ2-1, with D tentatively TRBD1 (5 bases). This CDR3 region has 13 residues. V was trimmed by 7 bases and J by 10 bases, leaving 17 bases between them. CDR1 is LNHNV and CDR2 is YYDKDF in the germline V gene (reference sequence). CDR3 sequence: CATTRKAGSEQFF. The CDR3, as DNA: TGTGCCACCACCCGAAAGGCAGGGTCCGAGCAGTTCTTC.